A selection of T cell receptor beta chains follows, all from one sample in a study of CD8+CD57+ T cells in acquired aplastic anemia. TCRdb fed the reads into MiXCR, producing one record per CDR3 protein. Here the sample spans about 180,000 distinct CDR3 sequences, around 63% being singletons. Input material: sorted CD4+, CD8+, or CD8+CD57+ T cells (not recorded which) from PBMCs. Every receptor here comes from a human donor with aplastic anemia. Both conserved end residues are part of each CDR3. A D gene is named only where the DNA matches it firmly. Size tells how often a clone was seen (once, few, many) or the class of an expanded clone, and some rows leave it out.

-	TRBV15	TRBJ2-1	-	12	TGTGCCACCAGCAGAGATTGGGGTGAGCAGTTCTTC	CATSRDWGEQFF
-	TRBV4-1	TRBJ1-5	-	13	TGCGCCAGCAGCCAAGGCAGGGATCAGCCCCAGCATTTT	CASSQGRDQPQHF
-	TRBV19	TRBJ1-1	-	12	TGTGCCAGTAGTATAGCCGGGACAGAAGCTTTCTTT	CASSIAGTEAFF
TRBD1	TRBV29-1	TRBJ2-5	-	11	TGCAGCGCGGACAGGGATGAGACCCAGTACTTC	CSADRDETQYF
TRBD2	TRBV9	TRBJ2-1	-	15	TGTGCCAGCAGCGTAGGAACTAGCGGGTTGCATGAGCAGTTCTTC	CASSVGTSGLHEQFF
-	TRBV7-9	TRBJ1-6	few	15	TGTGCCAGCAGCTTAGCGGCAGGGGCTAATTCACCCCTCCACTTT	CASSLAAGANSPLHF
-	TRBV9	TRBJ1-4	once	13	TGTGCCAGCAGCCAACGGATTAATGAAAAACTGTTTTTT	CASSQRINEKLFF
-	TRBV7-9	TRBJ1-2	-	15	TGTGCCAGCAGCTGGGGGGGGGCACAGATCTATGGCTACACCTTC	CASSWGGAQIYGYTF
-	TRBV6-1	TRBJ2-2	many	19	TGTGCCAGCAGTGAAGCTTTGGGAAGGAGACAGCCCCTACCCGGGGAGCTGTTTTTT	CASSEALGRRQPLPGELFF
-	TRBV5-1	TRBJ1-2	many	13	TGCGCCAGCAGCTTGAACGGGCGTTATGGCTACACCTTC	CASSLNGRYGYTF
-	TRBV6-1	TRBJ2-2	many	14	TGTGCCAGCAGTGAAGGGTATGGTTCCGGGGAGCTGTTTTTT	CASSEGYGSGELFF
-	TRBV24-1	TRBJ2-5	-	13	TGTGCCACCAGTGATTGGGACACAGAGACCCAGTACTTC	CATSDWDTETQYF
-	TRBV9	TRBJ1-4	-	14	TGTGCCAGCAGCGTAGAAGGGGCGGAAGAAAAACTGTTTTTT	CASSVEGAEEKLFF
-	TRBV12-3/TRBV12-4	TRBJ1-2	many	13	TGTGCCATTGACGAGTGGGGCAGTGGGGGCTACACCTTC	CAIDEWGSGGYTF
TRBD2	TRBV29-1	TRBJ2-1	-	13	TGCAGCGCCGAAGCGGGGGGGCTAAATGAGCAGTTCTTC	CSAEAGGLNEQFF
-	TRBV10-2	TRBJ2-3	-	14	TGCGCCAGCACCCGGGGCGGTAGCACAGATACGCAGTATTTT	CASTRGGSTDTQYF
-	TRBV5-1	TRBJ2-7	-	15	TGTGCCAGCAGCCTTTGGGGACAAGGTTTCAACGAGCAGTACTTC	CASSLWGQGFNEQYF